Each of the 5 T cell receptor beta chains below was sequenced from the same sample in a study of human versus mouse CDR3 diversity and MHC coevolution. Assay used: immunoSEQ multiplex PCR; TCRdb lists only in-frame clones, some missing. The data contain about 77,000 clones, about nine tenths of them seen just once; the ten biggest clones take up approximately 0.15%. The sequenced sample was naive CD4+ T cells from blood. Subset described: CD45RO-negative CD62L-positive naive CD4 T cells. Receptor source: a person aged 25 to 69 in good health.

The V and J genes are TRBV7-3 and TRBJ2-5; D is uncertain. Matching the DNA end better, TRBJ2-7 makes the J call doubtful. This CDR3 has 14 residues. The germline CDR1 and CDR2 sequences are SGHTA and FQGTGA. The CDR3 protein is CASSAQAKDGEQYF. CDR3 coding DNA: TGTGCCAGCAGCGCCCAGGCGAAAGATGGCGAGCAGTACTTC.

The CDR3 DNA follows: TGTGCCAGCAGCCAGGGACAGGGGGCATACGAGCAGTACTTC. Translated, it gives CASSQGQGAYEQYF. The chain carries TRBV7-9 and TRBJ2-7; 12 bases fit TRBD1. Germline values: CDR1 SEHNR, CDR2 FQNEAQ (reference sequence). V shed 5 bases, J shed 4 bases, and the junction held 3 bases outside the gene matches. The length of the CDR3 is 14 residues.

The gene calls are TRBV6-1 and TRBJ2-7; 11 positions match TRBD1. CDR1 MNHNS and CDR2 SASEGT come from the germline V gene. This CDR3 is 14 amino acids long. The V segment lost 5 bases and the J segment 1 base; nucleotides outside the gene matches: 1. DNA of the CDR3: TGTGCCAGCAGTTGGGACAGGGGGTCCTACGAGCAGTACTTC. This sequence encodes CASSWDRGSYEQYF.

Only one count was recorded for this clone. The chain carries TRBV6-6 and TRBJ2-2, with D perhaps matching TRBD1 (6 bases). V gave up 8 bases and J gave up 1 base, with 11 bases separating them. Looked up from germline, CDR1 is MNHNY and CDR2 is SVGAGI (reference sequence). The CDR3 runs 14 residues. CDR3 protein: CASRDIMNTGELFF. The CDR3 nucleotides are TGTGCCAGCCGGGACATAATGAACACCGGGGAGCTGTTTTTT.

The J gene is TRBJ2-3, the V gene TRBV29-1, with TRBD2 as a possible D gene (6 bases). The CDR3 spans 12 residues. Germline loops: CDR1 SQVTM, CDR2 ANQGSEA. The V end was cut by 3 bases, the J end by 4 bases, with 8 bases between. The CDR3 bases are TGCAGCGTTGAGGGAGGCGCAGATACGCAGTATTTT. Protein: CSVEGGADTQYF.